The following is a T cell receptor beta chain sequence with its context. Sequenced by immunoSEQ multiplex PCR; TCRdb stores in-frame clones only, minus some. The repertoire includes under 250,000 clones, about 85% of them detected once, and 11% sits in the top ten. The participants were between about 18 and 95 years old and came from some 25 US areas. Donors in Cohort 3 who had recovered were those with two negative PCRs, healthcare professional clearance, or resolution of their symptoms. The sample belongs to a study of blood T cell repertoires in COVID-19. Germline-derived CDR1 and CDR2 are SNHLY and FYNNEI. Trimming removed 4 bases from V and 2 bases from J, with 8 bases in between. The CDR3 is made up of 13 amino acids.

The chain couples TRBV2 to TRBJ2-5; no clear D gene. This receptor was obtained from a man aged 30-40 years who had recovered from COVID-19. The material sequenced was PBMCs or T cells enriched from blood (not recorded which). This CDR3 is CASSVRRQETQYF. The CDR3 nucleotides read TGTGCCAGCAGTGTGCGGCGACAAGAGACCCAGTACTTC.